This TCR beta chain was captured by sequencing in a study of blood T cell repertoires in COVID-19. About the research overall: Collection of acute and convalescent COVID-19 samples took place in the United States, Italy and Spain. T cells, B-cell-depleted T cells, or PBMCs provided the cDNA or gDNA that served as material.

Produced via immunoSEQ multiplex PCR; TCRdb's table is partial and in-frame only. The sample carries tens of thousands of clones, roughly four fifths recorded once. CDR3 length equals 18 residues. From germline, CDR1 is LGHNA and CDR2 YSLEER. The V end was cut by 0 bases, the J end by 3 bases, with 21 bases between. The chain combines TRBV4-3 with TRBJ2-7; the D gene is possibly TRBD1 (5 bases). The sequenced sample was peripheral blood. This TCR came from a man in his 60s with acute or convalescent COVID-19. The CDR3 loop is CASSQESVRSQGVYEQYF. CDR3 nucleotides: TGCGCCAGCAGCCAAGAGTCCGTCAGGTCCCAGGGTGTCTACGAGCAGTACTTC.